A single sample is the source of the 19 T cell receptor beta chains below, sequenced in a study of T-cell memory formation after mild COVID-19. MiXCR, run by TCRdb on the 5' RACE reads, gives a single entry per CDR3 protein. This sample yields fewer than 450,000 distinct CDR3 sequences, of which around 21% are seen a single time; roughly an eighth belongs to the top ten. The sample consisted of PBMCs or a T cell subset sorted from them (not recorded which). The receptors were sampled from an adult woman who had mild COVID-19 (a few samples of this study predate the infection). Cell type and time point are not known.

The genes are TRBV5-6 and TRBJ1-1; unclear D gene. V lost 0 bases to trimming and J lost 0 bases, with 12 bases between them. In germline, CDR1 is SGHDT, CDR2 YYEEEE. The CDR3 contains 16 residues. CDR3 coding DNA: TGTGCCAGCAGCTTGGACAAGGGTAGGGTGAACACTGAAGCTTTCTTT. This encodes CASSLDKGRVNTEAFF.

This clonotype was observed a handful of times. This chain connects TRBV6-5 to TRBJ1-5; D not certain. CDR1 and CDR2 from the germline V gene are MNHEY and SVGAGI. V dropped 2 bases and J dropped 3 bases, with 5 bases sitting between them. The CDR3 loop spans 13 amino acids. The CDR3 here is CASSYRDNQPQHF. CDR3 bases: TGTGCCAGCAGTTACAGGGACAATCAGCCCCAGCATTTT.

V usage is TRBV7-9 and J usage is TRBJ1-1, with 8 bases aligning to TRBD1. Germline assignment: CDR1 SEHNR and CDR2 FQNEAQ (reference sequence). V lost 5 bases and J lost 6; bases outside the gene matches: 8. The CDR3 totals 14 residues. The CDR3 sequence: CASSVTGGMAEAFF. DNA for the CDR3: TGTGCCAGCAGCGTAACAGGGGGAATGGCTGAAGCTTTCTTT.

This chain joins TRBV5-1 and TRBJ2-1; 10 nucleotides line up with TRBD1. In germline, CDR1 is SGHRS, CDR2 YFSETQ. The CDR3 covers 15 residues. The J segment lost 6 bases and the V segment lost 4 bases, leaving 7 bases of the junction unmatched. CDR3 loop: CASSTWTGGLNEQFF. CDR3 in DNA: TGCGCCAGCAGCACCTGGACAGGGGGACTCAATGAGCAGTTCTTC.

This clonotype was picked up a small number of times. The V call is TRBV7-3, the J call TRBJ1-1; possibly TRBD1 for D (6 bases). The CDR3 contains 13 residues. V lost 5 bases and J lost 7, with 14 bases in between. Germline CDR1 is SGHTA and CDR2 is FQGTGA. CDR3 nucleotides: TGTGCCAGCAGCGCCCGGACAGATGGTGAAGCTTTCTTT. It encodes CASSARTDGEAFF.

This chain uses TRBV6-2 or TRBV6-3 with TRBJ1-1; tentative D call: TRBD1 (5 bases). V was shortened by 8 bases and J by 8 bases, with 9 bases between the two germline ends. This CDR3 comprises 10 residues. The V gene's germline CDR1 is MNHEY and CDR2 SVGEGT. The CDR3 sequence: CASWGLEAFF. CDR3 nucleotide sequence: TGTGCCAGCTGGGGGTTAGAAGCTTTCTTT.

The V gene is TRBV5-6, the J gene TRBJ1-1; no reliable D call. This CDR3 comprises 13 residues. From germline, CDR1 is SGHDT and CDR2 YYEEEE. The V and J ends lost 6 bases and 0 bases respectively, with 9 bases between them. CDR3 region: CASTSGVNTEAFF. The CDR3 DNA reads TGTGCCAGCACCTCAGGAGTGAACACTGAAGCTTTCTTT.

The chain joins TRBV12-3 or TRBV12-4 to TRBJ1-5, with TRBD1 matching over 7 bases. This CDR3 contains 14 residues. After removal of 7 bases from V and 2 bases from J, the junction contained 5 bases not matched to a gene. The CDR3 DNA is TGTGCCAGCACCCTAACAGGGGGCAATCAGCCCCAGCATTTT. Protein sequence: CASTLTGGNQPQHF.

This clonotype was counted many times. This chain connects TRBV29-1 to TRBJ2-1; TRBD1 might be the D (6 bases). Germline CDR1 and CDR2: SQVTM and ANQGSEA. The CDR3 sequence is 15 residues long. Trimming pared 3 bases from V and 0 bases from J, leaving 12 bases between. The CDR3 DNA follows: TGCAGCGTTGACGTCAGGGGTTTCTCCTACAATGAGCAGTTCTTC. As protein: CSVDVRGFSYNEQFF.

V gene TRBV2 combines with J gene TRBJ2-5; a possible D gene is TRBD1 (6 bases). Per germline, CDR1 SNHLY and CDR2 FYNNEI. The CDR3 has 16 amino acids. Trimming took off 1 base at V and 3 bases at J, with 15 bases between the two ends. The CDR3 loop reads CASSEETGGPKETQYF. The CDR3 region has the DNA TGTGCCAGCAGTGAAGAGACAGGCGGCCCCAAAGAGACCCAGTACTTC.

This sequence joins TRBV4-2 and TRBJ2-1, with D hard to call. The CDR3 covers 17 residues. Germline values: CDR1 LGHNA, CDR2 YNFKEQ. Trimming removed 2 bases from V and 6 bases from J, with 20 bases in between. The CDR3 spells CASSQPQARLESNEQFF. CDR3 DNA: TGTGCCAGCAGCCAACCCCAAGCCCGACTTGAGTCCAATGAGCAGTTCTTC.

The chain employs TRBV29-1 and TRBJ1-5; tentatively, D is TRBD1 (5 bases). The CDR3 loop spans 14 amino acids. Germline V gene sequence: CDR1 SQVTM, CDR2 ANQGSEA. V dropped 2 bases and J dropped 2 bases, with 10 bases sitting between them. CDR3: CSVELGGGNQPQHF. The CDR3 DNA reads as TGCAGCGTTGAACTCGGGGGAGGCAATCAGCCCCAGCATTTT. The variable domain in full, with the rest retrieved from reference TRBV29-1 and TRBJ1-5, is SAVISQKPSRDICQRGTSLTIQCQVDSQVTMMFWYRQQPGQSLTLIATANQGSEATYESGFVIDKFPISRPNLTFSTLTVSNMSPEDSSIYLCSVELGGGNQPQHFGDGTRLSIL.

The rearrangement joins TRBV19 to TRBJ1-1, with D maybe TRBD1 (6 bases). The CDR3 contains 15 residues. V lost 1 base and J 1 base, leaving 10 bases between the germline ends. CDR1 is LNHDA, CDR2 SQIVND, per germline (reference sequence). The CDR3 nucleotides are TGTGCCAGTAGTATAGTGGAGGGACAGAACACTGAAGCTTTCTTT. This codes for CASSIVEGQNTEAFF.

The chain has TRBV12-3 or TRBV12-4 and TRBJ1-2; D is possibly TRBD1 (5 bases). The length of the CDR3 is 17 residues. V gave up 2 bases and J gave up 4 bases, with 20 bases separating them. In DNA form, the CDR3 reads TGTGCCAGCAGTTTACGAACCCAGGGAAGCGAGGGCTATGGCTACACCTTC. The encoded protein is CASSLRTQGSEGYGYTF.

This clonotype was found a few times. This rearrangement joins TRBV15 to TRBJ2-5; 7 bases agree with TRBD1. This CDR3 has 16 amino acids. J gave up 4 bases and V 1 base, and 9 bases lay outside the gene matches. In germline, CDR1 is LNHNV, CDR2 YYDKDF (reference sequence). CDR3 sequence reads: CATSRASTGMGETQYF. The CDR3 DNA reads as TGTGCCACCAGCAGAGCTTCGACAGGGATGGGAGAGACCCAGTACTTC.

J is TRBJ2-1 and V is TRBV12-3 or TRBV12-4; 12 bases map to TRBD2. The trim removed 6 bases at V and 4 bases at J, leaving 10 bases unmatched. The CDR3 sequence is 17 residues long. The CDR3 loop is CASRRSGTSGRYNEQFF. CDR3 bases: TGTGCCAGCAGGAGATCCGGGACTAGCGGGCGTTACAATGAGCAGTTCTTC.

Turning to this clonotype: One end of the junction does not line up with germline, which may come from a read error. The CDR3 DNA reads as TGCGCCAGCAGCTTGGTCCAGGGGACGGCCGGGGAGCTTTTTTTT. The encoded protein is CASSLVQGTAGELFF. This chain links TRBV5-1 with TRBJ2-2, with a possible D match to TRBD1 (6 bases). CDR3 size: 15 residues. Germline-derived CDR1 and CDR2 are SGHRS and YFSETQ. Variable domain in full (rest from reference TRBV5-1 and TRBJ2-2): KAGVTQTPRYLIKTRGQQVTLSCSPISGHRSVSWYQQTPGQGLQFLFEYFSETQRNKGNFPGRFSGRQFSNSRSEMNVSTLELGDSALYLCASSLVQGTAGELFFGEGSRLTVL.

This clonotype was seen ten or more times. The chain's CDR3 is CASSLGAASETQYF. The CDR3 DNA sequence: TGTGCCAGCAGCTTGGGAGCGGCGTCGGAGACCCAGTACTTC. This chain connects TRBV5-4 to TRBJ2-5; tentative D call: TRBD2 (5 bases). The V end was cut by 0 bases, the J end by 5 bases, with 11 bases between. The CDR3 length is 14 residues. Germline CDR1 is SGHNT and CDR2 is YYREEE (reference sequence).

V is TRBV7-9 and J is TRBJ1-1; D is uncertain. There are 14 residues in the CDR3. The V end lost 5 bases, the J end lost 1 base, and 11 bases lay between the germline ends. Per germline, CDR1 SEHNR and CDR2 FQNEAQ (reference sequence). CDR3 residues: CASSNGLSNTEAFF. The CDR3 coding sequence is TGTGCCAGCAGCAATGGGCTCTCGAACACTGAAGCTTTCTTT.